This is a list of T cell receptor beta chains from one sample in a study of T cells after yellow fever vaccination. TCRdb fed the 5' RACE reads into MiXCR, producing one record per CDR3 protein. Of 300,000 to 400,000 distinct CDR3 sequences in the sample, under 7.5% are singletons; the top ten hold over 14%. The starting material was PBMCs, obtained 5 days after the yellow fever booster vaccination. These receptors originate from a man aged 25 to 40 who received the YFV17D yellow fever vaccine. Both conserved end residues are part of each CDR3. A D gene is named only where the DNA matches it firmly. The size of a clone is reported for some rows only, either as once, few or many, or as a class for expanded clones.

>TRBV5-4|.|TRBD2|TRBJ2-5
CASSPPSSGRGGTQYF
TGTGCCAGCAGCCCCCCATCTAGCGGGAGAGGTGGGACCCAGTACTTC
>TRBV20-1|.|TRBD1|TRBJ2-2
CSARIPGTGFAGELFF
TGCAGTGCTCGGATCCCCGGGACAGGGTTCGCCGGGGAGCTGTTTTTT
>TRBV2|.|TRBD1|TRBJ2-1
CASSYRDSAPKQFF
TGTGCCAGCAGCTACCGGGACAGCGCTCCTAAACAGTTCTTC
>TRBV6-5|.|.|TRBJ1-6
CASSYGYRDAGSPLHF
TGTGCCAGCAGTTACGGATACCGGGACGCAGGTTCACCCCTCCACTTT
>TRBV20-1|.|TRBD2|TRBJ2-5
CTGLAGGEETQYF
TGCACGGGGCTAGCGGGAGGTGAAGAGACCCAGTACTTC
>TRBV12-3/TRBV12-4|many|.|TRBJ2-2
CASSSGLGHLGELFF
TGTGCCAGCAGTTCGGGACTGGGGCACCTCGGGGAGCTGTTTTTT
>TRBV6-6|many|.|TRBJ2-2
CASSPQAGGELFF
TGTGCCAGCAGCCCACAGGCCGGCGGGGAGCTGTTTTTT
>TRBV12-3/TRBV12-4|many|.|TRBJ1-2
CASSFERGNYGYTF
TGTGCCAGCAGTTTTGAACGAGGGAACTATGGCTACACCTTC
>TRBV10-1|few|TRBD2|TRBJ2-2
CASSESALAGTGELFF
TGCGCCAGCAGTGAGTCGGCCCTAGCGGGAACCGGGGAGCTGTTTTTT
>TRBV6-5|many|.|TRBJ1-4
CASNFGATNEKLFF
TGTGCCAGCAATTTCGGAGCAACTAATGAAAAACTGTTTTTT
>TRBV7-2|many|.|TRBJ2-2
CASSLKGGTGELFF
TGTGCCAGCAGCTTAAAAGGGGGCACCGGGGAGCTGTTTTTT
>TRBV15|many|TRBD2|TRBJ2-7
CATTYGGGANEQYF
TGTGCCACCACCTACGGGGGGGGCGCGAACGAGCAGTACTTC
>TRBV14|.|.|TRBJ1-2
CASSLKEGPNYGYTF
TGTGCCAGCAGTCTTAAAGAGGGGCCTAACTATGGCTACACCTTC
>TRBV7-8|many|.|TRBJ2-2
CASSYSSGLTGELFF
TGTGCCAGCAGCTACAGCAGTGGACTCACCGGGGAGCTGTTTTTT
>TRBV19|.|.|TRBJ2-1
CASSMRGDVNNEQFF
TGTGCCAGTAGTATGAGGGGCGACGTAAACAATGAGCAGTTCTTC
>TRBV20-1|few|.|TRBJ1-2
CSARDRTQDSKYTF
TGCAGTGCTAGAGATCGGACCCAGGACAGCAAATACACCTTC
>TRBV5-4|.|.|TRBJ2-5
CASSPSSLASQGETQYF
TGTGCCAGCAGCCCCTCCAGCCTGGCTAGTCAAGGGGAGACCCAGTACTTC
>TRBV5-6|.|.|TRBJ2-1
CASSWGASTSEQFF
TGTGCCAGCAGCTGGGGGGCATCCACCTCCGAGCAGTTCTTC
>TRBV7-2|few|TRBD2|TRBJ2-2
CASNLAVANTGELFF
TGTGCCAGCAACCTAGCGGTCGCGAACACCGGGGAGCTGTTTTTT
>TRBV20-1|few|.|TRBJ2-4
CSASLMGRRDIQYF
TGCAGTGCTAGCCTAATGGGCCGCAGGGACATTCAGTACTTC
>TRBV4-3|few|.|TRBJ2-1
CASSQDRSYEQFF
TGCGCCAGCAGCCAAGACAGGAGCTATGAGCAGTTCTTC
>TRBV7-2|few|.|TRBJ2-3
CASSLEFSGGDTQYF
TGTGCCAGCAGCTTAGAGTTTTCCGGGGGAGATACGCAGTATTTT
>TRBV20-1|.|TRBD1|TRBJ1-2
CSSKEPGTGTNYGYTF
TGCAGCTCTAAGGAGCCCGGGACAGGGACTAACTATGGCTACACCTTC
>TRBV4-2|many|.|TRBJ2-7
CASSRPGTPYEQYF
TGTGCCAGCAGCCGCCCGGGAACCCCCTACGAGCAGTACTTC
>TRBV5-1|many|.|TRBJ2-5
CASSSRPQETQYF
TGCGCCAGCAGCTCACGGCCGCAAGAGACCCAGTACTTC
>TRBV4-2|few|TRBD2|TRBJ2-7
CASSQELARGRGSEQYF
TGTGCCAGCAGCCAAGAGCTAGCGCGGGGGAGAGGGAGTGAGCAGTACTTC
>TRBV14|few|TRBD2|TRBJ2-1
CASSQVYQTSGYNEQFF
TGTGCCAGCAGCCAAGTATACCAGACTAGCGGTTACAATGAGCAGTTCTTC
>TRBV10-3|few|TRBD1|TRBJ2-5
CAISDFGQGTETQYF
TGTGCCATCAGTGATTTCGGACAGGGCACAGAGACCCAGTACTTC
>TRBV29-1|many|.|TRBJ1-2
CSVEDRGRPYGYTF
TGCAGCGTTGAAGACCGAGGCAGACCCTATGGCTACACCTTC
>TRBV12-3/TRBV12-4|.|.|TRBJ2-6
CASSLGGISGANVLTF
TGTGCCAGCAGTTTAGGGGGAATCTCTGGGGCCAACGTCCTGACTTTC
>TRBV19|.|.|TRBJ1-5
CASVEGFNQPQHF
TGTGCCAGTGTGGAGGGGTTCAATCAGCCCCAGCATTTT
>TRBV13|.|.|TRBJ2-3
CASSADLRMNTQYF
TGTGCCAGCAGCGCGGACCTCAGAATGAATACGCAGTATTTT
>TRBV5-1|few|.|TRBJ2-5
CASSRWRGGAETQYF
TGCGCCAGCAGCCGCTGGAGGGGAGGCGCCGAGACCCAGTACTTC
>TRBV20-1|few|.|TRBJ2-1
CSAKGEISYNEQFF
TGCAGTGCTAAGGGGGAAATATCCTACAATGAGCAGTTCTTC
>TRBV20-1|many|.|TRBJ1-5
CSATATFNQPQHF
TGCAGTGCTACTGCGACATTTAATCAGCCCCAGCATTTT
>TRBV7-2|many|.|TRBJ2-3
CASRLSPGDTQYF
TGTGCCAGCCGGTTGAGCCCCGGAGATACGCAGTATTTT
>TRBV19|many|TRBD2|TRBJ2-1
CASSPRGRTYNEQFF
TGTGCCAGTAGCCCCCGCGGGAGGACTTACAATGAGCAGTTCTTC